This passage covers 28 T cell receptor beta chains from one sample sequenced in a study of blood T cell repertoires in COVID-19. The assay was immunoSEQ multiplex PCR, and TCRdb's table has in-frame clones only and misses some. Of 300,000 to 350,000 clones listed, 90% to 95% are singletons. Sequencing was carried out using PBMCs or T cells enriched from blood (not recorded which). These receptors came from a woman in her 30s who had been exposed to COVID-19.

V gene TRBV24-1 combines with J gene TRBJ1-2; TRBD1 agrees at 8 bases. The CDR3 contains 17 residues. The V segment lost 0 bases and the J segment 8 bases; nucleotides outside the gene matches: 13. In germline, CDR1 is KGHDR, CDR2 SFDVKD. CDR3 bases: TGTGCCACCAGTGATTTGCGTTCGACTCTGACAGGGGAGGGCTACACCTTC. It encodes CATSDLRSTLTGEGYTF.

The table lists this clone with a few counts. This chain uses TRBV19 with TRBJ1-4; D remains unclear. CDR1 and CDR2 from the germline V gene are LNHDA and SQIVND (reference sequence). Trimming shortened V by 7 bases and J by 5 bases, and 8 bases separated the two germline ends. This CDR3 spans 12 amino acids. The CDR3 loop is CASMGRNEKLFF. The DNA for the CDR3 is TGTGCCAGTATGGGGAGGAATGAAAAACTGTTTTTT. The whole variable domain, filled in from reference TRBV19 and TRBJ1-4, reads DGGITQSPKYLFRKEGQNVTLSCEQNLNHDAMYWYRQDPGQGLRLIYYSQIVNDFQKGDIAEGYSVSREKKESFPLTVTSAQKNPTAFYLCASMGRNEKLFFGSGTQLSVL.

The CDR3 DNA sequence: TGTGCCAGCTCACCACCGCCTAGCGTTCCCTATGGCTACACCTTC. The encoded protein is CASSPPPSVPYGYTF. This sequence joins TRBV18 and TRBJ1-2; no definite D call. This CDR3 contains 15 residues. Germline-derived CDR1 and CDR2 are KGHSH and LQKENI. Trimming cost V 0 bases and J 4 bases, with 12 bases left between them.

DNA for the CDR3: TGTGCCAGCAGCCAATTTGGGGGGTATTCACCCCTCCACTTT. Its translation is CASSQFGGYSPLHF. This chain connects TRBV4-2 to TRBJ1-6, with D perhaps matching TRBD1 (5 bases). V was pared by 2 bases and J by 8 bases, with 10 bases between. CDR3 length: 14 residues. Per the germline V gene, CDR1 is LGHNA and CDR2 is YNFKEQ.

The genes are TRBV7-9 and TRBJ2-7, with TRBD2 matching over 8 bases. V shed 1 base and J 6 bases; nucleotides not matched to a gene: 8. Germline CDR1 reads SEHNR; CDR2 reads FQNEAQ (reference sequence). The CDR3 has 15 residues. The CDR3 region has the DNA TGTGCCAGCAGCTTAGGGGCGGGAGGTTTCACCGAGCAGTACTTC. This translates into CASSLGAGGFTEQYF.

The rearrangement uses TRBV6-2 or TRBV6-3 and TRBJ1-5; D is possibly TRBD1 (5 bases). Trimming stripped 5 bases from V and 11 bases from J, with 22 bases between. The CDR3 totals 15 residues. In germline, CDR1 is MNHEY, CDR2 SVGEGT. The CDR3 DNA follows: TGTGCCAGCAGTCCCCTAGTGGACAAGGTTTTGTCCCAGCATTTT. Encoded protein: CASSPLVDKVLSQHF.

The chain links TRBV3-1 (or the pseudogene TRBV3-2) to TRBJ1-2; 7 bases fit TRBD1. This CDR3 comprises 16 residues. Trimming removed 1 base from V and 4 bases from J; junction bases left unmatched: 9. Germline V gene data show CDR1 as LGHDT and CDR2 as YNNKEL (reference sequence). CDR3: CASSQVGNRGGYGYTF. The CDR3 coding sequence is TGTGCCAGCAGCCAAGTTGGAAACAGGGGTGGCTATGGCTACACCTTC.

This chain joins TRBV9 and TRBJ2-1; D possibly corresponds to TRBD1 (6 bases). With 0 bases removed from V and 1 base from J, the gap between germline ends came to 8 bases. The CDR3 contains 15 residues. The germline V gene has CDR1 SGDLS and CDR2 YYNGEE. CDR3 in DNA: TGTGCCAGCAGCGTAGGAAGGGGGTCCTACAATGAGCAGTTCTTC. Its translation is CASSVGRGSYNEQFF.

The gene calls are TRBV5-6 and TRBJ1-2; D gene uncertain. CDR1 SGHDT and CDR2 YYEEEE come from the germline V gene. The CDR3 has 13 residues. Deletions cut 1 base from V and 3 bases from J, with 7 bases between. The CDR3 DNA sequence: TGTGCCAGCAGCTTGACTCCCTACTATGGCTACACCTTC. Its translation is CASSLTPYYGYTF.

This chain connects TRBV3-1 (or the pseudogene TRBV3-2) to TRBJ1-2; TRBD1 aligns across 9 bases. Germline CDR1 LGHDT, CDR2 YNNKEL (reference sequence). After removal of 4 bases from V and 5 bases from J, the junction contained 8 bases not matched to a gene. This CDR3 comprises 15 residues. CDR3 DNA: TGTGCCAGCAGCCCATGGGACAGGGAAAGGTATGGCTACACCTTC. Translating gives CASSPWDRERYGYTF.

The V gene is TRBV5-1, the J gene TRBJ1-2, with D possibly being TRBD1 (5 bases). Germline values: CDR1 SGHRS, CDR2 YFSETQ. The CDR3 has 15 amino acids. Trimming took 0 bases from V and 8 from J, leaving 17 bases between them. This CDR3 reads CASSLAKGGRDGYTF. The CDR3, as DNA: TGCGCCAGCAGCTTGGCCAAGGGTGGGAGGGACGGCTACACCTTC.

The chain joins TRBV11-2 to TRBJ1-3, with D unresolved. The CDR3 has 14 amino acids. The germline V gene encodes CDR1 SGHAT and CDR2 FQNNGV. Trimming shortened V by 3 bases and J by 3 bases, and 9 bases separated the two germline ends. The CDR3 spells CASSFASVGNTIYF. Here the CDR3 DNA reads TGTGCCAGCAGCTTCGCGAGTGTTGGAAACACCATATATTTT.

CDR3 amino acids: CASSQDRRQGPYQPQHF. CDR3 nucleotides: TGTGCCAGCAGCCAAGATAGGCGGCAGGGCCCTTATCAGCCCCAGCATTTT. This chain links TRBV3-1 (or the pseudogene TRBV3-2) with TRBJ1-5, with D perhaps TRBD1 (5 bases). CDR1 LGHDT and CDR2 YNNKEL come from the germline V gene (reference sequence). The CDR3 sequence is 17 residues long. The V and J ends lost 0 bases and 5 bases respectively, with 17 bases between them.

The chain joins TRBV27 to TRBJ1-1; D is ambiguous. Germline-derived CDR1 and CDR2 are MNHEY and SMNVEV (reference sequence). Trimming cost V 5 bases and J 1 base, with 14 bases left between them. This CDR3 has 15 amino acids. Here the CDR3 reads CASSPRDKQNTEAFF. The CDR3 coding sequence is TGTGCCAGCAGTCCAAGAGACAAGCAGAACACTGAAGCTTTCTTT.

The V gene is TRBV6-5, the J gene TRBJ1-6, with a possible D match to TRBD1 (5 bases). Per the germline V gene, CDR1 is MNHEY and CDR2 is SVGAGI. The CDR3 extends over 14 amino acids. The V gene lost 2 bases and the J gene lost 8 bases, with 10 bases spanning the gap. CDR3 residues: CASSYNGGYSPLHF. The CDR3 DNA is TGTGCCAGCAGTTACAATGGGGGGTATTCACCCCTCCACTTT.

As for this clone: Other DNA sequences of this sample code for an identical CDR3. This chain joins TRBV7-3 and TRBJ2-5; D is possibly TRBD1 (6 bases). The ends were cut back, 5 bases at V and 2 bases at J, with 12 bases in the middle. CDR3 length equals 14 residues. CDR1 and CDR2 (germline): SGHTA, FQGTGA. The CDR3 DNA sequence: TGTGCCAGCAGCCCGACAGGCCTACAAGAGACCCAGTACTTC. Its protein is CASSPTGLQETQYF.

The chain employs TRBV2 and TRBJ1-2; a possible D gene is TRBD1 (6 bases). Germline values: CDR1 SNHLY, CDR2 FYNNEI. The CDR3 sequence is 13 residues long. The V end lost 5 bases, the J end lost 1 base, and 8 bases lay between the germline ends. CDR3 nucleotides: TGTGCCAGCAGTACAGGGCTTAACTATGGCTACACCTTC. Translation gives CASSTGLNYGYTF.

CDR3 DNA: TGTGCCAGTAAAAAGGTCGAGGGTAATCACTATGGCTACACCTTC. This sequence encodes CASKKVEGNHYGYTF. The V call is TRBV19, the J call TRBJ1-2; D ambiguous. Germline CDR1 LNHDA, CDR2 SQIVND (reference sequence). This CDR3 is built from 15 residues. With 7 bases removed from V and 3 bases from J, the gap between germline ends came to 18 bases.

The chain carries TRBV10-3 and TRBJ1-5; D unclear. The CDR3 totals 13 residues. V was shortened by 10 bases and J by 0 bases, with 10 bases between the two germline ends. CDR1 is ENHRY, CDR2 SYGVKD, per germline. This CDR3 reads CATVRDSNQPQHF. The DNA for the CDR3 is TGTGCCACCGTCCGGGATAGCAATCAGCCCCAGCATTTT.

This clone has only a few counts. V and J are TRBV2 and TRBJ2-5; a possible D gene is TRBD2 (6 bases). Germline CDR1 is SNHLY and CDR2 is FYNNEI. V was shortened by 4 bases and J by 2 bases, with 20 bases between the two germline ends. The CDR3 spans 17 residues. The CDR3 loop reads CASSVGGGGTRQETQYF. The CDR3 DNA reads as TGTGCCAGCAGTGTGGGTGGGGGAGGCACAAGACAAGAGACCCAGTACTTC. The entire variable domain, with the rest obtained from reference TRBV2 and TRBJ2-5, is as follows: EPEVTQTPSHQVTQMGQEVILRCVPISNHLYFYWYRQILGQKVEFLVSFYNNEISEKSEIFDDQFSVERPDGSNFTLKIRSTKLEDSAMYFCASSVGGGGTRQETQYFGPGTRLLVL.

The genes are TRBV7-6 and TRBJ2-2; 7 positions agree with TRBD1. V was clipped by 5 bases and J by 2 bases; unmatched bases: 8. The germline V gene encodes CDR1 SGHVS and CDR2 FNYEAQ. The CDR3 totals 16 residues. DNA for the CDR3: TGTGCCAGCAGCCTCAGACGACAGGGTAACACCGGGGAGCTGTTTTTT. Translated: CASSLRRQGNTGELFF.

CDR3: CASSRGLSQPQHF. CDR3 bases: TGTGCCAGCAGTCGGGGATTGAGTCAGCCCCAGCATTTT. The chain is built from TRBV27 and TRBJ1-5; D unresolved. V lost 5 bases, J lost 6 bases, and 11 bases lay in between. The CDR3 has 13 amino acids. Germline values: CDR1 MNHEY, CDR2 SMNVEV (reference sequence).

This chain connects TRBV7-2 to TRBJ1-6; possibly TRBD1 for D (5 bases). Germline V CDR1 and CDR2: SGHTA, FQGNSA. CDR3 size: 17 residues. The V end lost 5 bases, the J end lost 4 bases, and 18 bases lay between the germline ends. The CDR3 is CASSLLPTGAYNSPLHF. CDR3 sequence (DNA): TGTGCCAGCAGCCTACTGCCGACTGGGGCTTATAATTCACCCCTCCACTTT. Full variable domain (rest looked up from reference TRBV7-2 and TRBJ1-6): GAGVSQSPSNKVTEKGKDVELRCDPISGHTALYWYRQSLGQGLEFLIYFQGNSAPDKSGLPSDRFSAERTGGSVSTLTIQRTQQEDSAVYLCASSLLPTGAYNSPLHFGNGTRLTVT.

The rearrangement uses TRBV7-2 and TRBJ1-2; D unresolved. The CDR3 sequence is 14 residues long. With 1 base removed from V and 2 bases from J, the gap between germline ends came to 8 bases. The germline V gene has CDR1 SGHTA and CDR2 FQGNSA. The CDR3 region is CASSLDGQNYGYTF. The CDR3 DNA is TGTGCCAGCAGCTTAGATGGCCAGAACTATGGCTACACCTTC.

This chain uses TRBV5-4 with TRBJ1-1, with D maybe TRBD1 (6 bases). The CDR3 is made up of 14 amino acids. V shed 4 bases and J shed 4 bases, with 14 bases lying between them. CDR1 is SGHNT, CDR2 YYREEE, per germline (reference sequence). The CDR3 nucleotides read TGTGCCAGCAGCCTACAGGGAGTTGGCACTGAAGCTTTCTTT. It specifies CASSLQGVGTEAFF. Supplemented by reference TRBV5-4 and TRBJ1-1, the full variable domain reads ETGVTQSPTHLIKTRGQQVTLRCSSQSGHNTVSWYQQALGQGPQFIFQYYREEENGRGNFPPRFSGLQFPNYSSELNVNALELDDSALYLCASSLQGVGTEAFFGQGTRLTVV.

This clone is a singleton in its sample. The genes are TRBV7-8 and TRBJ2-1; D is unclear. CDR1 SGHVS and CDR2 FQNEAQ come from the germline V gene. The CDR3 length is 14 residues. The V and J ends lost 2 bases and 6 bases respectively, with 11 bases between them. The CDR3 DNA reads as TGTGCCAGCAGCTTAAGAATAACTTTCAATGAGCAGTTCTTC. Protein sequence: CASSLRITFNEQFF. The whole variable domain, filled in from reference TRBV7-8 and TRBJ2-1, reads GAGVSQSPRYKVAKRGQDVALRCDPISGHVSLFWYQQALGQGPEFLTYFQNEAQLDKSGLPSDRFFAERPEGSVSTLKIQRTQQEDSAVYLCASSLRITFNEQFFGPGTRLTVL.

This chain joins TRBV5-8 and TRBJ1-2; 9 nucleotides agree with TRBD1. Trimming removed 4 bases from V and 0 bases from J; junction bases left unmatched: 13. The CDR3 consists of 18 residues. In germline, CDR1 is SGHTS, CDR2 YDEGEE. As DNA, the CDR3 is TGTGCCAGCAGCCTAGGTCTGATGGGGACAGGGTCTAACTATGGCTACACCTTC. This translates into CASSLGLMGTGSNYGYTF.

CDR3 nucleotides: TGTGCCAGCAGGCTCACCGGGACAGGGGCCTACGAGCAGTACTTC. Translated: CASRLTGTGAYEQYF. The J gene is TRBJ2-7, the V gene TRBV7-3, with TRBD1 matching over 10 bases. Looked up from germline, CDR1 is SGHTA and CDR2 is FQGTGA. This CDR3 is built from 15 residues. The J segment lost 2 bases and the V segment lost 6 bases, leaving 7 bases of the junction unmatched.